This TCR beta chain comes out of a study of T cells in Graves' hyperthyroidism and ophthalmopathy. Across the whole study: Peripheral blood samples were taken at initial diagnosis, prior to any treatment. General study results and limits: In simple terms, a model built on 13 V-J features told ophthalmopathy apart from stable hyperthyroidism.

V dropped 7 bases and J dropped 3 bases, with 16 bases sitting between them. The CDR3 runs to 15 residues. The table lists this clonotype with many counts. Its specificity is unknown. Amplified regions were TCR beta CDR3 sequences from RNA transcripts. A first-round RT-PCR of the TCR CDR3 used the HTBI primer set. In TCRdb, the multiplex PCR reads were re-called with MiXCR into one record per CDR3 protein. This sample carries more than 350,000 distinct CDR3 sequences, nearly 15% of them seen once, and the ten largest clones take under 25%. Sequences were obtained from blood. The receptor was derived from a woman aged 55-69 years with Graves' ophthalmopathy. This chain connects TRBV12-3 or TRBV12-4 to TRBJ2-1; D perhaps matches TRBD2 (5 bases). The CDR3 DNA is TGTGCCAGCACCCTGGCCCCCAGCGGCTACAATGAGCAGTTCTTC. Residues: CASTLAPSGYNEQFF.